Shown below are 31 T cell receptor beta chains from a single sample sequenced in a study of CD8+CD57+ T cells in acquired aplastic anemia. Profiles of TCR beta VDJ and CDR3 were generated from a genomic DNA template. TCRdb used MiXCR to reprocess the reads, holding one entry per CDR3 protein. The sample carries around 200,000 distinct CDR3 sequences, roughly 45% recorded once. In patients chosen for sequencing, flow cytometry had shown CD8+CD57+ cell expansion. Material for sequencing was sorted CD4+, CD8+, or CD8+CD57+ T cells (not recorded which) from PBMCs. The receptors shown here come from a human donor with aplastic anemia.

This clonotype was counted only a few times. This may come from a read error, since a much larger clone is one base off. J is TRBJ2-1 and V is TRBV20-1, with 10 bases that match TRBD2. Germline V gene sequence: CDR1 DFQATT, CDR2 SNEGSKA (reference sequence). This CDR3 has 15 amino acids. The CDR3 DNA follows: TGCAGTGCTAGAAGGACTAGCGGAGATTACAATGAGCCGTTCTTC. This gives the protein CSARRTSGDYNEPFF.

Turning to this clonotype: This may stem from a read error, because a much larger clone lies one nucleotide away. Since no conserved phenylalanine or tryptophan closes the CDR3, a read error is the likely cause. V is TRBV12-3 or TRBV12-4 and J is TRBJ2-1, with TRBD2 identical over 11 bases. V dropped 5 bases and J dropped 3; count of bases not matched to a gene: 12. The CDR3 is made up of 18 amino acids. Written as DNA, the CDR3 is TGTGCCAGCAGTCCCGATCTAGATACTAGCGGGGGCTACAATGAGCAGTTCCTC. It yields the protein CASSPDLDTSGGYNEQFL.

This clonotype was observed many times. The chain couples TRBV5-1 to TRBJ2-7, with TRBD1 identical over 12 bases. CDR3 length: 16 amino acids. Germline assignment: CDR1 SGHRS and CDR2 YFSETQ. Trimming cost V 5 bases and J 6 bases; bases outside gene matches: 12. CDR3 sequence (DNA): TGCGCCAGCAGGAACCGTCCGGGACAGGGGGCGGGCGAGCAGTACTTC. This codes for CASRNRPGQGAGEQYF.

This clonotype was seen at least ten times. The chain combines TRBV5-1 with TRBJ2-5, with D possibly TRBD1 on 6 matching bases. Germline V gene data show CDR1 as SGHRS and CDR2 as YFSETQ. Trimming took off 2 bases at V and 3 bases at J, with 14 bases between the two ends. This CDR3 has 15 residues. The CDR3 is CASSLLGTPKETQYF. In nucleotides, the CDR3 is TGCGCCAGCAGCTTATTGGGGACACCTAAAGAGACCCAGTACTTC. Full variable domain (outside the CDR3, taken from reference TRBV5-1 and TRBJ2-5): KAGVTQTPRYLIKTRGQQVTLSCSPISGHRSVSWYQQTPGQGLQFLFEYFSETQRNKGNFPGRFSGRQFSNSRSEMNVSTLELGDSALYLCASSLLGTPKETQYFGPGTRLLVL.

This clonotype was seen at least ten times. The rearrangement joins TRBV24-1 to TRBJ2-5; a possible D gene is TRBD1 (5 bases). The V end lost 0 bases, the J end lost 1 base, and 8 bases lay between the germline ends. This CDR3 comprises 15 residues. In germline, CDR1 is KGHDR, CDR2 SFDVKD. The CDR3 bases are TGTGCCACCAGTGATTTGTCCCAGGGCCAAGAGACCCAGTACTTC. It translates to CATSDLSQGQETQYF.

Concerning this clonotype itself: No conserved phenylalanine or tryptophan ends this CDR3, so it is likely a read error. The DNA is omitted, as the CDR3 cannot be located on it reliably, and the CDR3 follows TCRdb's listing. The V call is TRBV7-9, the J call TRBJ2-7. Counting both end residues, the CDR3 totals 15 amino acids. CDR1 and CDR2 (germline): SEHNR, FQNEAQ (reference sequence). The CDR3 sequence: CASSLNYGRSYERYL.

This clonotype has more than one count but fewer than ten. The chain uses TRBV6-1 and TRBJ2-7; 12 bases are shared with TRBD1. This CDR3 is 14 amino acids long. In germline, CDR1 is MNHNS, CDR2 SASEGT. With 4 bases clipped from V and 7 bases from J, the junction kept 5 bases outside the gene matches. CDR3 DNA: TGTGCCAGCAGTGGGGGACAGGGGGCGAGGGAGCAGTACTTC. This sequence encodes CASSGGQGAREQYF.

This clonotype has only one observation. This chain links TRBV4-1 with TRBJ1-6; D remains unclear. The CDR3 is 16 residues long. In germline, CDR1 is MGHRA, CDR2 YSYEKL. The V and J ends lost 3 bases and 4 bases respectively, with 13 bases between them. In DNA, the CDR3 is TGCGCCAGCAGCCATGGAGTCGAAGCATATAATTCACCCCTCCACTTT. This gives the protein CASSHGVEAYNSPLHF.

This clonotype was found a few times. This rearrangement joins TRBV6-5 to TRBJ2-3; D gene uncertain. The CDR3 has 13 residues. The germline gives CDR1 MNHEY, CDR2 SVGAGI. Trimming left V 8 bases short and J 8 bases short, with 17 bases between. The CDR3 region is CASGPLGWATQYF. The CDR3 DNA follows: TGTGCCAGCGGCCCTTTAGGTTGGGCTACGCAGTATTTT.

Only a few counts were recorded for this clonotype. The DNA for the CDR3 is TGTGCCAGCGTACCCGCGTCGTCCTACGAGCAGTACTTC. This encodes CASVPASSYEQYF. The chain combines TRBV2 with TRBJ2-7; D gene unclear. CDR1 is SNHLY and CDR2 is FYNNEI in the germline V gene. Trimming removed 8 bases from V and 1 base from J, with 12 bases in between. This CDR3 spans 13 amino acids.

The CDR3 nucleotides are TGCGCCAGCAGGGCCGAGGGGGCCTTAAGGAATTCACCCCTCCACTTT. It translates to CASRAEGALRNSPLHF. This chain uses TRBV5-1 with TRBJ1-6; 7 nucleotides line up with TRBD1. In germline, CDR1 is SGHRS, CDR2 YFSETQ. The CDR3 is 16 amino acids. V was clipped by 5 bases and J by 7 bases; unmatched bases: 12.

This clonotype was detected a few times. The chain links TRBV24-1 to TRBJ2-3, with D hard to call. Trimming took off 7 bases at V and 2 bases at J, with 6 bases between the two ends. The germline V gene encodes CDR1 KGHDR and CDR2 SFDVKD. This CDR3 has 12 residues. The CDR3 spells CATSSVTDTQYF. CDR3 sequence (DNA): TGTGCCACCAGCTCGGTCACAGATACGCAGTATTTT.

The chain has TRBV7-9 and TRBJ2-7, with TRBD1 matching over 12 bases. Germline CDR1 is SEHNR and CDR2 is FQNEAQ (reference sequence). After removal of 2 bases from V and 5 bases from J, the junction contained 10 bases not matched to a gene. CDR3 length: 17 residues. CDR3 amino acids: CASSLLRRDRGHHEQYF. CDR3 sequence (DNA): TGTGCCAGCAGCTTATTACGAAGGGACAGGGGGCATCACGAGCAGTACTTC.

This clonotype was counted only a few times. The V call is TRBV18, the J call TRBJ1-2; possibly TRBD1 for D (6 bases). The V end was cut by 4 bases, the J end by 2 bases, with 14 bases between. The CDR3 is made up of 15 amino acids. The germline CDR1 and CDR2 sequences are KGHSH and LQKENI. The CDR3 DNA reads TGTGCCAGCTCACTAACCCTTGGACAGAACTATGGCTACACCTTC. Translation: CASSLTLGQNYGYTF.

The chain is built from TRBV15 and TRBJ2-1, with a tentative D call TRBD2 (5 bases). Trimming left V 3 bases short and J 0 bases short, with 12 bases between. This CDR3 contains 16 residues. Per germline, CDR1 LNHNV and CDR2 YYDKDF (reference sequence). The CDR3: CATSRRAASSYNEQFF. CDR3 in DNA: TGTGCCACCAGCAGGAGGGCAGCGAGCTCCTACAATGAGCAGTTCTTC.

As for this clonotype: A much larger clonotype is one base distant, so this may be a read error. The chain employs TRBV12-3 or TRBV12-4 and TRBJ1-3; possible D gene TRBD1, 6 bases. This CDR3 region has 14 residues. The V end was cut by 6 bases, the J end by 4 bases, with 13 bases between. The CDR3 sequence: CASRLRGAGNTIYF. The CDR3 DNA follows: TGTGCCAGCAGGCTACGGGGGGCCGGAAACACCATATATTTT.

J is TRBJ1-5 and V is TRBV10-3, with a possible D match to TRBD1 (5 bases). There are 15 residues in the CDR3. Per the germline V gene, CDR1 is ENHRY and CDR2 is SYGVKD. Trimming removed 11 bases at V and 5 bases at J, with 22 bases between. This CDR3 reads CAGTPGPGSYQPQHF. The CDR3, as DNA: TGTGCCGGCACCCCTGGCCCAGGGAGTTATCAGCCCCAGCATTTT.

The chain has TRBV7-3 and TRBJ2-2; no firm D call. Trimming took off 1 base at V and 1 base at J, with 10 bases between the two ends. The CDR3 consists of 16 residues. The germline gives CDR1 SGHTA, CDR2 FQGTGA. CDR3 amino acids: CASSLNGRLNTGELFF. The CDR3 DNA sequence: TGTGCCAGCAGCTTAAATGGCCGGTTGAACACCGGGGAGCTGTTTTTT. The variable domain in full, with the rest retrieved from reference TRBV7-3 and TRBJ2-2, is GAGVSQTPSNKVTEKGKYVELRCDPISGHTALYWYRQSLGQGPEFLIYFQGTGAADDSGLPNDRFFAVRPEGSVSTLKIQRTERGDSAVYLCASSLNGRLNTGELFFGEGSRLTVL.

Concerning this clonotype itself: Its ends do not fully match the called genes, so a read error is possible. The chain couples TRBV9 to TRBJ1-2; maybe TRBD1 (5 bases). The CDR3 is 15 residues long. The germline V gene has CDR1 SGDLS and CDR2 YYNGEE. This CDR3 reads CASSLGTASSYGYTF. Written as DNA, the CDR3 is TGCGCCAGCAGCTTGGGGACGGCGAGCTCCTATGGCTACACCTTC.

The chain links TRBV5-6 to TRBJ1-4, with a possible D match to TRBD1 (6 bases). The CDR3 length is 14 residues. V was clipped by 4 bases and J by 4 bases, with 11 bases between them. Germline V lookup: CDR1 SGHDT, CDR2 YYEEEE. The CDR3 loop reads CASSPDSNNEKLFF. The DNA of the CDR3 is TGTGCCAGCAGCCCGGACAGCAATAATGAAAAACTGTTTTTT.

In regard to this clonotype: In this CDR3 the conserved last residue, phenylalanine or tryptophan, is missing, so a read error is likely. No DNA is shown, since the ends of the CDR3 on it are uncertain; the CDR3 is the one TCRdb lists. V and J are TRBV24-1 and TRBJ2-2; the table's D call TRBD2 went unverified against the DNA. 16 amino acids form the CDR3, both terminal residues included. The V gene's germline CDR1 is KGHDR and CDR2 SFDVKD. The CDR3 is CATGGLAGTYTGELCA.

The rearrangement joins TRBV18 to TRBJ1-2; D is unresolved. This CDR3 has 14 residues. Germline loops: CDR1 KGHSH, CDR2 LQKENI. V lost 3 bases and J lost 0, with 8 bases in between. CDR3 in amino acids: CASSPPGTNYGYTF. In DNA, the CDR3 is TGTGCCAGCTCACCGCCAGGAACTAACTATGGCTACACCTTC.

This CDR3 is CASGISPLTF. CDR3 in DNA: TGTGCCAGCGGGATCTCACCGCTTACCTTC. The V and J genes are TRBV28 and TRBJ1-2; D gene unclear. Germline loops: CDR1 MDHEN, CDR2 SYDVKM. The CDR3 covers 10 residues. Trimming pared 8 bases from V and 14 bases from J, leaving 15 bases between.

The V gene is TRBV7-3, the J gene TRBJ2-2; weak D call: TRBD1 (6 bases). This CDR3 region has 15 residues. V was pared by 5 bases and J by 7 bases, with 17 bases between. From germline, CDR1 is SGHTA and CDR2 FQGTGA. The DNA for the CDR3 is TGTGCCAGCAGCCCACCCAGGGGCCATAGCGGGGAGCTGTTTTTT. As protein: CASSPPRGHSGELFF.

This chain links TRBV28 with TRBJ2-5; D remains ambiguous. Germline-derived CDR1 and CDR2 are MDHEN and SYDVKM. CDR3 length equals 14 residues. Trimming left V 2 bases short and J 2 bases short, with 9 bases between. CDR3 in DNA: TGTGCCAGCAGTTTAGACCTGATTCAAGAGACCCAGTACTTC. Residues: CASSLDLIQETQYF.

Ten or more counts support this clonotype. The rearrangement links TRBV19 to TRBJ2-2; D is undetermined. The germline gives CDR1 LNHDA, CDR2 SQIVND (reference sequence). The CDR3 consists of 14 residues. V lost 0 bases, J lost 5 bases, and 7 bases lay in between. Here the CDR3 reads CASSIDVGTGELFF. Here the CDR3 DNA reads TGTGCCAGTAGTATAGATGTGGGTACCGGGGAGCTGTTTTTT.

The rearrangement joins TRBV25-1 to TRBJ2-5, with 10 positions matching TRBD1. Germline values: CDR1 MGHDK, CDR2 SYGVNS. The CDR3 extends over 15 amino acids. V gave up 4 bases and J gave up 9 bases; unmatched junction bases: 11. CDR3 sequence (DNA): TGTGCCAGCAGTGGGGGGGGACAGGGGCGACAGCCCCAGTACTTC. Encoded protein: CASSGGGQGRQPQYF. The full variable domain, with the rest looked up from reference TRBV25-1 and TRBJ2-5, is EADIYQTPRYLVIGTGKKITLECSQTMGHDKMYWYQQDPGMELHLIHYSYGVNSTEKGDLSSESTVSRIRTEHFPLTLESARPSHTSQYLCASSGGGQGRQPQYFGPGTRLLVL.

The chain joins TRBV7-9 to TRBJ2-5; tentatively, D is TRBD1 (6 bases). V lost 6 bases to trimming and J lost 0 bases, with 11 bases between them. This CDR3 region has 14 residues. Per the germline V gene, CDR1 is SEHNR and CDR2 is FQNEAQ (reference sequence). The CDR3 nucleotides are TGTGCCAGCAGTTTTGACAGGTACCAAGAGACCCAGTACTTC. Residues: CASSFDRYQETQYF.

This clonotype was counted at least ten times. The chain combines TRBV7-9 with TRBJ1-6; D is unresolved. The CDR3 has 14 amino acids. V was shortened by 3 bases and J by 7 bases, with 10 bases between the two germline ends. Germline CDR1 reads SEHNR; CDR2 reads FQNEAQ (reference sequence). The CDR3 sequence is CASSFRELNSPLHF. In DNA form, the CDR3 reads TGTGCCAGCAGCTTTCGGGAATTAAATTCACCCCTCCACTTT.

This clonotype was counted ten times or more. This chain uses TRBV20-1 with TRBJ2-7; TRBD1 might be the D (6 bases). CDR3 size: 12 residues. V shed 1 base and J shed 9 bases, with 13 bases lying between them. Germline assignment: CDR1 DFQATT and CDR2 SNEGSKA (reference sequence). The chain's CDR3 is CSARGWTEGQYF. The CDR3 nucleotides are TGCAGTGCTAGAGGGTGGACAGAGGGGCAGTACTTC.

The chain has TRBV9 and TRBJ2-7; 9 bases agree with TRBD2. The CDR3 consists of 15 residues. Germline V CDR1 and CDR2: SGDLS, YYNGEE. Trimming at V came to 0 bases and at J to 2 bases, leaving 3 bases not matched to a gene. The CDR3 coding sequence is TGTGCCAGCAGCGTAGAGGCGGGAGGGCCCTACGAGCAGTACTTC. Translating it yields CASSVEAGGPYEQYF.